This T cell receptor beta chain originates from a study of blood T cell repertoires in COVID-19. About the research overall: Collection of acute and convalescent COVID-19 samples took place in the United States, Italy and Spain. Sample material is recorded as cDNA or gDNA derived from T cells, B-cell-depleted T cells, or PBMCs.

This CDR3 has 17 residues. CDR1 and CDR2 (germline): SGHNT, YYREEE (reference sequence). The V gene end was trimmed by 0 bases and the J gene end by 9 bases; junction bases not matched to a gene: 10. A single count supports this clone. Original handling: For nucleated cells, counts were estimated from reference gene primer amplification. Measured with immunoSEQ multiplex PCR; TCRdb has only the in-frame clones, and not every one. V and J calls and clone size are given by that table; D and trimming were obtained from the DNA. The sample includes roughly 120,000 clones, less than 80% seen only once; the top ten take about 2.7%.

V and J are TRBV5-4 and TRBJ1-5; 12 bases fit TRBD1. The sample was peripheral blood. The clonotype originates from a man aged 45-65 years with acute or convalescent COVID-19. The DNA for the CDR3 is TGTGCCAGCAGCTTGGGGGACAGGGGGCGTCTCGTCTCGCCCCAGCATTTT. Translating it yields CASSLGDRGRLVSPQHF. Full variable domain (outside the CDR3, taken from reference TRBV5-4 and TRBJ1-5): ETGVTQSPTHLIKTRGQQVTLRCSSQSGHNTVSWYQQALGQGPQFIFQYYREEENGRGNFPPRFSGLQFPNYSSELNVNALELDDSALYLCASSLGDRGRLVSPQHFGDGTRLSIL.